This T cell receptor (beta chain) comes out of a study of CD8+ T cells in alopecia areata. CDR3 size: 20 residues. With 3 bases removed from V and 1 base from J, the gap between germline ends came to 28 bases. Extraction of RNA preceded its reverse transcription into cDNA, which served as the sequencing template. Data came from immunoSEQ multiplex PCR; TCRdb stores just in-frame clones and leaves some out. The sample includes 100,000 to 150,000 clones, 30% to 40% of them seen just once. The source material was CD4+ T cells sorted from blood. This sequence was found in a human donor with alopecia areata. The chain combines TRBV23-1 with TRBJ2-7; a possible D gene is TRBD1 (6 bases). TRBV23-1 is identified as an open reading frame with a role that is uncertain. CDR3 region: CASSQSPKNQQGEVSYEQYF. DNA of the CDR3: TGCGCCAGCAGTCAGTCCCCAAAGAATCAACAGGGAGAAGTATCCTACGAGCAGTACTTC.